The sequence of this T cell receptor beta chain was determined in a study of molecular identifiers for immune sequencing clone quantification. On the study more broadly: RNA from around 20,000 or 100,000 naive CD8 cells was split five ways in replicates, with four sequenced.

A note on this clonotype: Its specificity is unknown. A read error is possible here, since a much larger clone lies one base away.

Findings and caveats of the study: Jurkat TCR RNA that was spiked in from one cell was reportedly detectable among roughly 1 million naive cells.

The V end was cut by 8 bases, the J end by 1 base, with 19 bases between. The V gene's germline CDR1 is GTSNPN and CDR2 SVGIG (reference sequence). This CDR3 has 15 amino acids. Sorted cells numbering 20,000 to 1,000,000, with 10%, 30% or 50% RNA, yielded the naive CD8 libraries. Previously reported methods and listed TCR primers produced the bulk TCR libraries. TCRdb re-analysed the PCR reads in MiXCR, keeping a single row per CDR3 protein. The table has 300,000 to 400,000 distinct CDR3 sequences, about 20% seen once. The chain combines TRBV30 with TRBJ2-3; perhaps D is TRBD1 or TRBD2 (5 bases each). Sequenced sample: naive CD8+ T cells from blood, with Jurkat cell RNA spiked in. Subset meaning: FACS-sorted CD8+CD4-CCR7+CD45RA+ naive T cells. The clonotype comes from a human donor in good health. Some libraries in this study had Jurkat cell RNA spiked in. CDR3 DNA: TGTGCCCGGACCTTCTTGGGGACGGGCACAGATACGCAGTATTTT. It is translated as CARTFLGTGTDTQYF.